These 27 T cell receptor beta chains share one sample of origin, sequenced in a study of blood T cell repertoires in COVID-19. Libraries were prepared by immunoSEQ multiplex PCR; TCRdb keeps only in-frame clonotypes and omits some of them. This repertoire shows over 150,000 clones, around 83% found once; its top ten account for about an eighth. Sequenced input: peripheral blood. These receptors all stem from a woman aged 55-70 years with COVID-19, enrolled during active disease.

This clone appeared once. This chain joins TRBV18 and TRBJ1-1, with a possible D match to TRBD1 (6 bases). The CDR3 has 14 amino acids. Germline-derived CDR1 and CDR2 are KGHSH and LQKENI. Trimming shortened V by 5 bases and J by 5 bases, and 15 bases separated the two germline ends. The CDR3 sequence: CASSSRTEWTEAFF. The DNA of the CDR3 is TGTGCCAGCTCATCCCGGACAGAATGGACTGAAGCTTTCTTT.

The chain has TRBV3-1 (or the pseudogene TRBV3-2) and TRBJ2-1; 9 bases align to TRBD1. The CDR3 extends over 16 amino acids. With 5 bases clipped from V and 8 bases from J, the junction kept 13 bases outside the gene matches. CDR1 and CDR2 (germline): LGHDT, YNNKEL (reference sequence). The CDR3 region is CASSSIPDRGIYEQFF. CDR3 DNA: TGTGCCAGCAGCTCGATCCCCGACAGGGGGATATATGAGCAGTTCTTC.

Only a few counts were recorded for this clone. The rearrangement links TRBV6-5 to TRBJ2-7, with TRBD1 matching over 9 bases. Losses at the gene ends were 9 bases for V and 5 bases for J; bases not matched to a gene: 5. CDR1 is MNHEY and CDR2 is SVGAGI in the germline V gene. The CDR3 consists of 12 residues. The CDR3 loop is CASNGQGNEQYF. The CDR3 nucleotides read TGTGCCAGTAACGGACAGGGGAACGAGCAGTACTTC.

This chain uses TRBV27 with TRBJ1-1, with D uncertain. V lost 2 bases and J lost 7, with 11 bases in between. The CDR3 extends over 13 amino acids. Germline V gene lookup returns CDR1 MNHEY and CDR2 SMNVEV (reference sequence). The CDR3 DNA is TGTGCCAGCAGTTTAGGTTCAGAAAATGAAGCTTTCTTT. It codes for CASSLGSENEAFF.

The V call is TRBV11-2, the J call TRBJ1-2; D remains ambiguous. CDR3 size: 14 residues. CDR1 is SGHAT and CDR2 is FQNNGV in the germline V gene. The ends were cut back, 4 bases at V and 7 bases at J, with 16 bases in the middle. CDR3 sequence reads: CASSSQEGVSGYTF. The CDR3 nucleotides read TGTGCCAGCAGCTCCCAAGAGGGTGTAAGTGGCTACACCTTC.

The chain links TRBV6-1 to TRBJ1-1, with 9 bases aligning to TRBD1. The ends lost 4 bases at V and 0 bases at J; junction bases unmatched: 6. Germline V gives CDR1 MNHNS, CDR2 SASEGT. The CDR3 sequence is 16 residues long. CDR3 coding DNA: TGTGCCAGCAGTGGTGGGACAGGGAGGATGAACACTGAAGCTTTCTTT. Residues: CASSGGTGRMNTEAFF.

This chain links TRBV6-4 with TRBJ2-5; perhaps TRBD2 as D (6 bases). Per germline, CDR1 MRHNA and CDR2 SNTAGT. V shed 6 bases and J shed 4 bases, with 15 bases lying between them. This CDR3 has 14 amino acids. The CDR3 spells CASSATAGLETQYF. CDR3 in DNA: TGTGCCAGCAGCGCAACGGCGGGGTTAGAGACCCAGTACTTC.

The CDR3 DNA sequence: TGTGCCAGCAGTTACTGGGGGGTCTCGAACACTGAAGCTTTCTTT. Amino acid sequence: CASSYWGVSNTEAFF. The rearrangement uses TRBV6-5 and TRBJ1-1; tentative D call: TRBD1 (5 bases). CDR1 is MNHEY, CDR2 SVGAGI, per germline. Trimming took off 1 base at V and 1 base at J, with 10 bases between the two ends. The length of the CDR3 is 15 residues.

This chain connects TRBV6-1 to TRBJ2-5; D is uncertain. CDR3 length: 15 residues. Germline V gene sequence: CDR1 MNHNS, CDR2 SASEGT. With 1 base removed from V and 5 bases from J, the gap between germline ends came to 14 bases. The CDR3 DNA is TGTGCCAGCAGTGAAGGACTCCTGACCTCGGAGACCCAGTACTTC. Amino acid sequence: CASSEGLLTSETQYF.

V usage is TRBV6-5 and J usage is TRBJ1-1; D not certain. CDR3 length: 15 amino acids. Trimming took 2 bases from V and 3 from J, leaving 13 bases between them. Per the germline V gene, CDR1 is MNHEY and CDR2 is SVGAGI. The CDR3 loop is CASSYLGGPYTEAFF. The DNA of the CDR3 is TGTGCCAGCAGTTACCTCGGAGGGCCTTACACTGAAGCTTTCTTT.

V is TRBV5-1 and J is TRBJ2-5; weak D call: TRBD1 (6 bases). V was pared by 3 bases and J by 2 bases, with 11 bases between. The CDR3 loop spans 14 amino acids. Per germline, CDR1 SGHRS and CDR2 YFSETQ. In DNA, the CDR3 is TGCGCCAGCAGCTCACTGGACAGACAAGAGACCCAGTACTTC. As protein: CASSSLDRQETQYF.

The rearrangement links TRBV2 to TRBJ1-2, with D perhaps matching TRBD1 (5 bases). Trimming cost V 7 bases and J 8 bases, with 11 bases left between them. The CDR3 has 11 residues. The V gene's germline CDR1 is SNHLY and CDR2 FYNNEI. The CDR3 is CASNQGLGYTF. The CDR3, as DNA: TGTGCCAGCAATCAGGGACTGGGCTACACCTTC.

The gene calls are TRBV6-5 and TRBJ1-3; D is perhaps TRBD1 (6 bases). Germline V gene lookup returns CDR1 MNHEY and CDR2 SVGAGI. Trimming left V 6 bases short and J 0 bases short, with 12 bases between. The CDR3 has 15 amino acids. DNA of the CDR3: TGTGCCAGCAGAACAGGACAGCTCTCTGGAAACACCATATATTTT. Translating it yields CASRTGQLSGNTIYF.

The chain couples TRBV30 to TRBJ1-3; the D is unclear. The V gene lost 0 bases and the J gene lost 0 bases, with 6 bases spanning the gap. CDR1 GTSNPN and CDR2 SVGIG come from the germline V gene (reference sequence). This CDR3 has 14 amino acids. This chain's CDR3 is CAWSVLSSGNTIYF. In DNA, the CDR3 is TGTGCCTGGAGTGTACTGAGCTCTGGAAACACCATATATTTT.

This chain joins TRBV11-3 and TRBJ2-1, with a tentative D call TRBD1 (6 bases). Germline CDR1 is SGHNT and CDR2 is YENEEA. CDR3 length equals 14 residues. The V end was cut by 3 bases, the J end by 8 bases, with 14 bases between. The CDR3 nucleotides are TGTGCCAGCAGCTTGAACCCAGGGGATCATGAGCAGTTCTTC. This encodes CASSLNPGDHEQFF.

The chain has TRBV18 and TRBJ1-2; D uncertain. The V gene lost 2 bases and the J gene lost 3 bases, with 13 bases spanning the gap. This CDR3 contains 15 residues. In germline, CDR1 is KGHSH, CDR2 LQKENI. The CDR3 protein is CASSPTRENYYGYTF. DNA for the CDR3: TGTGCCAGCTCACCAACCCGGGAAAATTACTATGGCTACACCTTC.

The chain combines TRBV3-1 (or the pseudogene TRBV3-2) with TRBJ2-7; possible D gene TRBD2, 6 bases. The CDR3 has 14 residues. CDR1 LGHDT and CDR2 YNNKEL come from the germline V gene (reference sequence). V was trimmed by 4 bases and J by 5 bases, leaving 15 bases between them. CDR3 protein: CASSRTGERHEQYF. As DNA, the CDR3 is TGTGCCAGCAGCCGGACGGGAGAACGCCACGAGCAGTACTTC.

The chain employs TRBV11-1 and TRBJ1-2; D is perhaps TRBD1 (5 bases). Trimming removed 4 bases at V and 8 bases at J, with 11 bases between. The length of the CDR3 is 12 residues. In germline, CDR1 is SGHAT, CDR2 FQDESV (reference sequence). CDR3 sequence (DNA): TGTGCCAGCAGCTACAGGACTACCGGCTACACCTTC. Translating gives CASSYRTTGYTF.

This clone came up a few times. CDR3 nucleotides: TGCAGCGTTAAATTTTCACAGGGGGCAACTGAAGCTTTCTTT. Translated, it gives CSVKFSQGATEAFF. The genes are TRBV29-1 and TRBJ1-1, with TRBD1 identical over 9 bases. Germline V gene sequence: CDR1 SQVTM, CDR2 ANQGSEA. Losses at the gene ends were 5 bases for V and 5 bases for J; bases not matched to a gene: 9. This CDR3 has 14 amino acids.

This CDR3 reads CASTETGGPNSPLHF. CDR3 DNA sequence: TGTGCCAGTACTGAGACAGGGGGCCCTAATTCACCCCTCCACTTT. The chain employs TRBV19 and TRBJ1-6, with 10 bases identical to TRBD1. The CDR3 consists of 15 residues. Germline V gives CDR1 LNHDA, CDR2 SQIVND (reference sequence). The junction had 6 bases not matched to a gene; V was cut back by 7 bases and J by 6 bases.

V and J are TRBV5-6 and TRBJ1-6; the D is unclear. The CDR3 is 14 amino acids. The ends were cut back, 4 bases at V and 6 bases at J, with 11 bases in the middle. In germline, CDR1 is SGHDT, CDR2 YYEEEE. In DNA, the CDR3 is TGTGCCAGCAGCCCGAAGCCGATTAATTCACCCCTCCACTTT. Encoded protein: CASSPKPINSPLHF.

The V call is TRBV27, the J call TRBJ2-1, with 11 bases fitting TRBD2. The CDR3 length is 17 residues. V lost 0 bases, J lost 8 bases, and 9 bases stayed unmatched. Germline CDR1 and CDR2: MNHEY and SMNVEV (reference sequence). The CDR3, as DNA: TGTGCCAGCAGTTTATCGGCTAGCGGGAGGTTGGGGCATGAGCAGTTCTTC. Amino acids: CASSLSASGRLGHEQFF.

The rearrangement joins TRBV21-1 to TRBJ2-7; the table assigns TRBD2, which was not confirmed against the DNA. TRBV21-1 is given as a pseudogene. This CDR3 region has 16 residues. The CDR3 nucleotides read TGTGCCAGCAGCCCTACCCGAGGAGGGAAATTCTACGAGCAGTACGTC. It encodes CASSPTRGGKFYEQYV.

V is TRBV14 and J is TRBJ1-1; 11 nucleotides agree with TRBD1. The CDR3 runs 18 residues. V was clipped by 5 bases and J by 4 bases; unmatched bases: 15. CDR1 and CDR2 (germline): SGHDN, FVKESK. This CDR3 is CASSLRTGGASKSTEAFF. The CDR3 coding sequence is TGTGCCAGCAGCTTACGGACAGGGGGCGCTTCGAAGAGCACTGAAGCTTTCTTT.

This chain joins TRBV11-3 and TRBJ1-1, with 8 nucleotides matching TRBD1. The CDR3 spans 14 residues. Germline loops: CDR1 SGHNT, CDR2 YENEEA. With V trimmed by 5 bases and J by 1 base, 3 bases remained unmatched. CDR3 sequence reads: CASSDGQGNTEAFF. The DNA for the CDR3 is TGTGCCAGCAGCGATGGACAGGGGAACACTGAAGCTTTCTTT.

The V call is TRBV6-1, the J call TRBJ2-5, with 8 bases lining up with TRBD2. Germline CDR1 is MNHNS and CDR2 is SASEGT. Unmatched junction bases numbered 10, after V lost 3 bases and J lost 4 bases. This CDR3 region has 16 residues. The CDR3 is CASSDFSGGGGETQYF. The DNA of the CDR3 is TGTGCCAGCAGTGATTTCAGCGGGGGAGGAGGAGAGACCCAGTACTTC.

The J gene is TRBJ2-1, the V gene TRBV3-1 (or the pseudogene TRBV3-2), with TRBD2 identical over 10 bases. Germline V gene sequence: CDR1 LGHDT, CDR2 YNNKEL (reference sequence). This CDR3 contains 16 residues. J lost 2 bases, V lost 1 base, and 2 bases had no gene match. For the CDR3, the DNA is TGTGCCAGCAGCCAAGCTAGCGGGAGTGCCTACAATGAGCAGTTCTTC. It is translated as CASSQASGSAYNEQFF.